This T cell receptor (beta chain) was documented in a study of control samples from healthy donors and cancer patients. Germline V CDR1 and CDR2: SGHVS, FQNEAQ. The CDR3 length is 13 residues. Trimming stripped 6 bases from V and 1 base from J, with 9 bases between. Clones were read by immunoSEQ multiplex PCR, and TCRdb kept only the in-frame ones, dropping some. The sample consists of about 98,000 clones, about four fifths of them appearing once. This clone occurred once. This clonotype was obtained from a man aged 60-69 years in good health. The material sequenced was blood. The genes are TRBV7-8 and TRBJ1-1; D uncertain. The DNA of the CDR3 is TGTGCCAGCAGAGAGGACCAGAACACTGAAGCTTTCTTT. The encoded protein is CASREDQNTEAFF.